Here is one TCR beta chain with its context. Its antigen target is currently unknown. Per-base qualities were not stored, and no clone one base away is much larger. Library preparation employed 5' RACE. The listed sequencing device is Illumina HiSeq 2500. A second roughly 6 to 12 cycle PCR used a sample-barcoded 5' primer and a J-beta primer mix. A template-switch 5' adaptor carrying 12 random nucleotides introduced a unique molecular identifier onto each TCR beta cDNA molecule. At least 2.5 million CDR3-containing paired-end reads were obtained from each sample. The Mint cDNA synthesis kit, primed by a TRBC-specific oligonucleotide, was used to synthesize first-strand cDNA from all RNA. All cDNA was treated with uracil-DNA glycosylase and then went through a first 18-cycle PCR with the universal primers M1SS and BC2_uni_R. From the authors' description of their analysis: For normalization, 1 million high-quality reads were randomly selected from each sample, with every read carrying a distinct molecular identifier. Instead of being binned into consensus sequences, reads that shared molecular identifiers were thrown out. MiTCR, with a Q25 quality threshold and the strictest error-elimination algorithm, was used for CDR3 identification, clonotype clustering and error correction. Lower-bound total TCR beta diversity was estimated with a nonparametric unseen species model using Euler transformation. The public sequencing data were trimmed at Q25 with fastp and processed into clonotypes with MiXCR by TCRdb, which kept only in-frame beta chains. Here each entry gathers all rows of one CDR3 protein and keeps the most common genes and DNA. The V and J calls reflect TCRdb's pipeline rather than the authors' work. For this sample there are some 550,000 distinct CDR3 sequences; 40% to 55% appear just once. The ten most abundant clones make up approximately 23% of the sample.

The sample is drawn from a study of blood T cells in healthy people across ages (dated by TCRdb to 2015 to 2017). In the study overall: In model experiments, roughly one uniquely barcoded TCR beta cDNA molecule per two T cells was captured by template switching. Using deep sequencing normalized with unique cDNA molecular identifiers, the study measured how TCR beta repertoire diversity changes with age. The donors were divided into four age groups: young (average approximately 17 years), middle-aged (around 41), aged (roughly 66) and long-lived (82). Donors of different ages were randomly distributed across sequencing lanes to avoid experimental bias. Two additional independent replicas of 1 million unique cDNA reads from the same blood draw were analyzed for two donors (one aged 18 to 29 and one aged 80 or older).

The donors were 40 or so Caucasian individuals from Russia, aged roughly 6 to 100 years, who were systemically healthy. Ten milliliters of peripheral blood were drawn from each donor into EDTA-treated Vacutainer tubes. PBMCs were isolated by Ficoll-Paque density-gradient centrifugation, with at least 6.5 million obtained per sample. Total RNA was extracted from PBMCs with Trizol reagent, with at least 5 micrograms obtained per sample. For every donor, flow cytometry on a PBMC aliquot measured the percentage of naive CD45RAhigh/CD27high T cells. General conclusions and limits of the study: Because donor CMV infection status was unknown, age-related changes in expanded clonotypes were potentially confounded. The percentage of naive T cells measured by flow cytometry correlated strongly with observed TCR beta diversity. Compared with the aged group, more naive CD4+ T cells, fewer expanded clones and increased TCR diversity were shown by the long-lived group, suggesting age selection. Estimates of total diversity based on one million sequenced T cells were regarded as lower bounds and as underestimates. Conclusive comparison of naive and antigen-experienced compartments was prevented by the profiling of bulk unsorted PBMCs. Observed TCR beta diversity per million T cells fell roughly linearly with age, and a significant reduction was already apparent by age roughly 41.

Including the terminal cysteine and phenylalanine, the CDR3 comprises 15 residues. Just the 45-base CDR3 DNA is kept, in frame starting at base 1. For this chain, trimming is 2 bases at the V end and 3 bases at the J end, and the number of junction bases without a gene match is 6. CDR1 DFQATT and CDR2 SNEGSKA were looked up in the germline V gene (reference sequence). The receptor was derived from a man older than 75 in good health. Sequencing was done on a sample of blood. The chain uses TRBV20-1 and TRBJ2-7; 11 bases in the middle match TRBD2. The CDR3 here reads CSARKLAGVGYEQYF. DNA sequence: TGCAGTGCTAGAAAACTAGCGGGAGTCGGCTACGAGCAGTACTTC.